The clone carrying this TCR beta chain was detected only a few times. Its antigen is unidentified. The sample comes from a study of identical twins. General study results and limits: The degree of excess twin sharing was weaker in beta out-of-frame sequences.

TCRdb re-called the 5' RACE reads through MiXCR, storing one row per CDR3 protein. The data contain 640,000 or so distinct CDR3 sequences, roughly 6% of them seen just once; the ten biggest clones take up roughly 2%. The V gene's germline CDR1 is LNHNV and CDR2 YYDKDF (reference sequence). The V end was cut by 1 base, the J end by 4 bases, with 11 bases between. This CDR3 has 15 amino acids. The J gene is TRBJ2-1, the V gene TRBV15; a possible D gene is TRBD2 (6 bases). The sample was naive T cells sorted from blood. This TCR was recovered from a man between 18 and 29 years old in good health. This chain's CDR3 is CATSRVWREYNEQFF. CDR3 nucleotides: TGTGCCACCAGCAGAGTGTGGCGGGAATACAATGAGCAGTTCTTC.